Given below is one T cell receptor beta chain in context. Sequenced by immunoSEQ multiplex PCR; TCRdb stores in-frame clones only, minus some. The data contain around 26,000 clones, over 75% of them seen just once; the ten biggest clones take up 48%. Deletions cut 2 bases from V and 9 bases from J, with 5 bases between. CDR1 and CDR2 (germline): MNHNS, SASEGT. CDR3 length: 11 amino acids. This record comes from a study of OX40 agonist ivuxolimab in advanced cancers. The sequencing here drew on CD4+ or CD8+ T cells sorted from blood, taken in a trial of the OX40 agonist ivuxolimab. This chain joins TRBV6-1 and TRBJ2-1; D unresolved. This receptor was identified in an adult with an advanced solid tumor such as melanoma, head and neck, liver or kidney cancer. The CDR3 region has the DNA TGTGCCAGCAGTGAAATATTTGAGCAGTTCTTC. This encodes CASSEIFEQFF.